The 26 T cell receptor beta chains below were found in one sample sequenced in a study of CD8+CD57+ T cells in acquired aplastic anemia listed by TCRdb under 2018. Sequencing instrument: Illumina HiSeq 2000. Profiling of TCR beta VDJ combinations and CDR3 sequences used genomic DNA as the template. TCRdb reran the public reads through fastp at Q25 and MiXCR, keeping productive beta chains. One record per CDR3 amino acid sequence lists the most common genes and DNA. The sample yields 300,000 or so distinct CDR3 sequences; 45% to 65% were counted once. Less than 9.5% of the sample belongs to the ten largest clones. Sequencing was performed on sorted CD4+, CD8+, or CD8+CD57+ T cells (not recorded which) from PBMCs. These receptors originate from a human donor with severe aplastic anemia or a healthy control (not recorded which).

A word on this clonotype: Mismatch with germline at one junction end may stem from a read error. The chain links TRBV12-3 or TRBV12-4 to TRBJ1-2, with D uncertain. The CDR3 is 16 residues long. The CDR3 is CVSSLAFLTSGDGYTF. The DNA of the CDR3 is TGTGTCAGCAGTTTAGCGTTCCTCACTAGCGGGGATGGCTACACCTTC.

The chain uses TRBV19 and TRBJ2-7; possibly TRBD1 for D (6 bases). V was cut by 9 bases and J by 5 bases, with 20 bases left in between. Germline CDR1 LNHDA, CDR2 SQIVND (reference sequence). CDR3 size: 14 residues. As DNA, the CDR3 is TGTGCCAGCAGCCTTACAGGGAAGGCGAACGAGCAGTACTTC. Amino acids: CASSLTGKANEQYF.

The chain has TRBV19 and TRBJ1-1; a weak D match, TRBD1 (5 bases). Germline V lookup: CDR1 LNHDA, CDR2 SQIVND (reference sequence). The CDR3 totals 14 residues. V lost 3 bases to trimming and J lost 4 bases, with 12 bases between them. Here the CDR3 DNA reads TGTGCCAGTAGTATTCCGGGGGTAGGCACTGAAGCTTTCTTT. Protein product: CASSIPGVGTEAFF.

This clonotype was recorded at least ten times. CDR3 coding DNA: TGTGCTAGTGGTTTTGTTGTCGGGCAGGACTCCTACAATGAGCAGTTCTTC. Translation: CASGFVVGQDSYNEQFF. The chain is built from TRBV12-5 and TRBJ2-1; D not certain. The CDR3 is 17 amino acids. The germline gives CDR1 LGHNT, CDR2 FRNRAP. V lost 3 bases and J 0 bases, leaving 15 bases between the germline ends. Full variable domain (remainder filled in from reference TRBV12-5 and TRBJ2-1): DARVTQTPRHKVTEMGQEVTMRCQPILGHNTVFWYRQTMMQGLELLAYFRNRAPLDDSGMPKDRFSAEMPDATLATLKIQPSEPRDSAVYFCASGFVVGQDSYNEQFFGPGTRLTVL.

Ten or more counts support this clonotype. The rearrangement uses TRBV12-3 or TRBV12-4 and TRBJ2-7, with 15 bases identical to TRBD2. The junction had 11 bases not matched to a gene; V was cut back by 8 bases and J by 0 bases. There are 18 residues in the CDR3. Written as DNA, the CDR3 is TGTGCCAGCGGACCCCGGACTAGCGGGGGGGCGAGCTCCTACGAGCAGTACTTC. Translation gives CASGPRTSGGASSYEQYF.

The chain employs TRBV7-2 and TRBJ2-7; 9 bases match TRBD1. The germline gives CDR1 SGHTA, CDR2 FQGNSA. V was pared by 1 base and J by 4 bases, with 20 bases of the junction left unmatched. This CDR3 comprises 20 residues. CDR3 amino acids: CASSLGASWGQGVSRYEQYF. The CDR3 DNA reads as TGTGCCAGCAGCTTAGGGGCTTCCTGGGGACAGGGAGTAAGTCGGTACGAGCAGTACTTC.

This clonotype was detected many times. The rearrangement uses TRBV28 and TRBJ2-7; D is undetermined. The CDR3 is made up of 13 amino acids. Germline CDR1 reads MDHEN; CDR2 reads SYDVKM. V lost 9 bases and J 2 bases, leaving 14 bases between the germline ends. As DNA, the CDR3 is TGTGCCAGTACTCACCGCGTTGCCTACGAGCAGTACTTC. As protein: CASTHRVAYEQYF.

The rearrangement joins TRBV6-4 to TRBJ1-1; D is perhaps TRBD1 (5 bases). Germline V gives CDR1 MRHNA, CDR2 SNTAGT. This CDR3 spans 14 amino acids. Trimming cost V 6 bases and J 8 bases, with 19 bases left between them. The chain's CDR3 is CASRRSPGPGEAFF. The CDR3 nucleotides read TGTGCCAGCAGACGATCTCCGGGACCGGGGGAAGCTTTCTTT.

This clonotype showed up many times. The chain is built from TRBV6-5 and TRBJ2-7, with 7 bases identical to TRBD1. The germline gives CDR1 MNHEY, CDR2 SVGAGI. Germline trimming cut 5 bases from V and 5 bases from J; bases unmatched to any gene: 6. This CDR3 is 13 amino acids long. CDR3 region: CASSAMRGHEQYF. In DNA form, the CDR3 reads TGTGCCAGCAGTGCCATGAGGGGGCACGAGCAGTACTTC.

The rearrangement links TRBV15 to TRBJ1-5; maybe TRBD1 (5 bases). Deletions cut 2 bases from V and 3 bases from J, with 14 bases between. Germline CDR1 is LNHNV and CDR2 is YYDKDF (reference sequence). CDR3 length: 16 residues. CDR3: CATSRYPTGINQPQHF. CDR3 in DNA: TGTGCCACCAGCAGATATCCCACAGGTATCAATCAGCCCCAGCATTTT.

The CDR3 bases are TGTGCCAGTAGAATGGGGGGGACTGAAGCTTTCTTT. Translation: CASRMGGTEAFF. V usage is TRBV19 and J usage is TRBJ1-1; D possibly corresponds to TRBD1 (5 bases). This CDR3 region has 12 residues. V shed 6 bases and J shed 5 bases, with 10 bases lying between them. Germline V CDR1 and CDR2: LNHDA, SQIVND (reference sequence).

The chain employs TRBV29-1 and TRBJ2-2; unclear D gene. Trimming removed 4 bases at V and 1 base at J, with 10 bases between. This CDR3 has 14 residues. Looked up from germline, CDR1 is SQVTM and CDR2 is ANQGSEA. The CDR3 loop reads CSVGDAMNTGELFF. CDR3 coding DNA: TGCAGCGTTGGAGACGCCATGAACACCGGGGAGCTGTTTTTT.

The V and J genes are TRBV2 and TRBJ2-3; D could derive from TRBD1 or TRBD2 (5 bases each). In germline, CDR1 is SNHLY, CDR2 FYNNEI. The V end lost 4 bases, the J end lost 6 bases, and 14 bases lay between the germline ends. The CDR3 runs to 14 residues. The CDR3: CASSVLGDRDTQYF. The CDR3 region has the DNA TGTGCCAGCAGTGTATTGGGGGATAGGGATACGCAGTATTTT.

The chain links TRBV20-1 to TRBJ1-1; D remains ambiguous. This CDR3 comprises 11 residues. V lost 2 bases and J lost 6, with 7 bases in between. Germline values: CDR1 DFQATT, CDR2 SNEGSKA (reference sequence). The CDR3 spells CSARRGSEAFF. In nucleotides, the CDR3 is TGCAGTGCTAGAAGAGGCTCTGAAGCTTTCTTT.

This clonotype showed up just a few times. V gene TRBV9 combines with J gene TRBJ2-5; TRBD1 or TRBD2 may be the D gene (5 bases each). Trimming stripped 4 bases from V and 4 bases from J, with 17 bases between. Looked up from germline, CDR1 is SGDLS and CDR2 is YYNGEE. This CDR3 region has 15 residues. The CDR3 DNA reads TGTGCCAGCAGCCCGTGGCGAGGGGTGGGAGAGACCCAGTACTTC. It codes for CASSPWRGVGETQYF. The entire variable domain, with the rest obtained from reference TRBV9 and TRBJ2-5, is as follows: DSGVTQTPKHLITATGQRVTLRCSPRSGDLSVYWYQQSLDQGLQFLIQYYNGEERAKGNILERFSAQQFPDLHSELNLSSLELGDSALYFCASSPWRGVGETQYFGPGTRLLVL.

This clonotype came up a few times. The rearrangement joins TRBV5-1 to TRBJ1-2, with no clear D. V was shortened by 2 bases and J by 3 bases, with 8 bases between the two germline ends. There are 13 residues in the CDR3. Germline assignment: CDR1 SGHRS and CDR2 YFSETQ. In DNA, the CDR3 is TGCGCCAGCAGCTTAGAAGGACACTATGGCTACACCTTC. Protein: CASSLEGHYGYTF.

The chain couples TRBV20-1 to TRBJ1-1, with 7 bases matching TRBD1. The V gene end was trimmed by 6 bases and the J gene end by 0 bases; junction bases not matched to a gene: 10. The CDR3 is 15 amino acids. Germline V gives CDR1 DFQATT, CDR2 SNEGSKA (reference sequence). The CDR3 DNA reads as TGCAGTGCGAAACTGACAGGGTTGGTGAACACTGAAGCTTTCTTT. Protein product: CSAKLTGLVNTEAFF.

The chain couples TRBV20-1 to TRBJ2-7; 10 positions match TRBD1. The CDR3 extends over 14 amino acids. V lost 2 bases, J lost 0 bases, and 1 base stayed unmatched. CDR1 and CDR2 (germline): DFQATT, SNEGSKA (reference sequence). This CDR3 is CSARRDRGSYEQYF. The DNA for the CDR3 is TGCAGTGCTAGAAGGGACAGGGGCTCCTACGAGCAGTACTTC.

The V and J genes are TRBV7-3 and TRBJ1-4, with a possible D match to TRBD1 (6 bases). V dropped 3 bases and J dropped 3 bases, with 14 bases sitting between them. The CDR3 totals 16 residues. Germline V gene sequence: CDR1 SGHTA, CDR2 FQGTGA. The CDR3 DNA is TGTGCCAGCAGCTTGGTACAGGGAGCGGCTAATGAAAAACTGTTTTTT. Its protein product is CASSLVQGAANEKLFF.

This clonotype was counted ten times or more. This rearrangement joins TRBV10-3 to TRBJ1-1, with 7 bases identical to TRBD1. This CDR3 spans 14 amino acids. With V trimmed by 4 bases and J by 7 bases, 9 bases remained unmatched. Germline loops: CDR1 ENHRY, CDR2 SYGVKD. The CDR3 coding sequence is TGTGCCATCAGTGCACCGGGACAGAGGGTTGAAGCTTTCTTT. It translates to CAISAPGQRVEAFF.

This clonotype was counted once. Mismatch with germline at one junction end may stem from a read error. V and J are TRBV7-7 and TRBJ1-3; TRBD1 is a possible D gene (6 bases). The germline V gene encodes CDR1 SSHAT and CDR2 FNYEAQ (reference sequence). The CDR3 length is 13 residues. The CDR3 spells CASSPGQGNTIYF. The CDR3 region has the DNA TGTGCTAGCAGCCCTGGACAGGGAAACACCATATATTTT.

This chain uses TRBV2 with TRBJ1-2; D may be TRBD1 (6 bases). Germline V gene data show CDR1 as SNHLY and CDR2 as FYNNEI. CDR3 length equals 14 residues. With 2 bases removed from V and 0 bases from J, the gap between germline ends came to 7 bases. The CDR3 coding sequence is TGTGCCAGCAGTGAAAACAGGGCTAACTATGGCTACACCTTC. This gives the protein CASSENRANYGYTF.

About this clonotype itself: A much more abundant neighbour one base away suggests this may be a read error. This chain connects TRBV12-3 or TRBV12-4 to TRBJ1-1; D may be TRBD1 (6 bases). The CDR3 covers 13 residues. The CDR3 bases are TGTGCCAGCAGCACAGGGCTCAACACTGAAGCTTCCTTT. Its protein is CASSTGLNTEASF.

This clonotype turned up a few times. The gene calls are TRBV24-1 and TRBJ2-7; D possibly corresponds to TRBD1 (6 bases). Trimming removed 5 bases from V and 6 bases from J, with 13 bases in between. Germline values: CDR1 KGHDR, CDR2 SFDVKD. This CDR3 has 13 amino acids. CDR3 in amino acids: CATSVGAGVEQYF. The CDR3 DNA follows: TGTGCCACCAGTGTAGGAGCAGGGGTCGAGCAGTACTTC.

For this clonotype: A much larger clone lies one base from this, so it may be a read error. This chain connects TRBV18 to TRBJ2-1; the D is unclear. Germline assignment: CDR1 KGHSH and CDR2 LQKENI. This CDR3 is 12 amino acids long. Trimming cost V 8 bases and J 5 bases, with 10 bases left between them. The CDR3 loop is CASPRENNEQFF. CDR3 bases: TGTGCCAGCCCACGCGAAAACAATGAGCAGTTCTTC. The variable domain in full, completed from reference TRBV18 and TRBJ2-1, reads NAGVMQNPRHLVRRRGQEARLRCSPMKGHSHVYWYRQLPEEGLKFMVYLQKENIIDESGMPKERFSAEFPKEGPSILRIQQVVRGDSAAYFCASPRENNEQFFGPGTRLTVL.

The chain employs TRBV7-9 and TRBJ1-6; D uncertain. Deletions cut 5 bases from V and 9 bases from J, with 8 bases between. Germline CDR1 reads SEHNR; CDR2 reads FQNEAQ (reference sequence). CDR3 length equals 12 residues. The CDR3 region is CASSRWSSPLHF. DNA of the CDR3: TGTGCCAGCAGCCGTTGGAGTTCACCCCTCCACTTT.